This TCR beta chain emerged from a study of blood T cell repertoires in COVID-19. Turning to the study itself: Acute and convalescent COVID-19 samples came from the United States, Italy and Spain. Sources were T cells, B-cell-depleted T cells, or PBMCs; the material itself was cDNA or gDNA.

J gave up 9 bases and V 1 base, and 9 bases lay outside the gene matches. From germline, CDR1 is MNHEY and CDR2 SMNVEV (reference sequence). The CDR3 sequence is 15 residues long. Authors' analysis steps: Amplification of reference gene primers was used by the study to estimate nucleated cell counts. Assay: immunoSEQ multiplex PCR; the TCRdb copy retains only in-frame clones and omits some. The DNA gave D and trimming, while V, J and clone size come from that table. Of tens of thousands of clones in the sample, 65% to 90% are singletons; the top ten hold approximately 7.1%. This chain connects TRBV27 to TRBJ2-1; 7 positions match TRBD2. The specimen sequenced was peripheral blood. The clonotype was recovered from a human donor in a cohort sampled during active COVID-19. This CDR3 is CASSLYGTTLSEQFF. DNA of the CDR3: TGTGCCAGCAGTTTATATGGGACTACCCTAAGTGAGCAGTTCTTC.